The rows below give T cell receptor beta chains drawn from one sample of a study of regulatory T cells in long-lasting Graves disease. From the multiplex PCR reads, TCRdb called clonotypes with MiXCR, one entry per CDR3 protein. The repertoire holds 550,000 to 600,000 distinct CDR3 sequences, about 15% seen once, with around 11% in the top ten. These data also featured in a second study, about T cells in Graves' hyperthyroidism and ophthalmopathy.

This specimen was peripheral blood mononuclear cells (PBMCs), taken at new diagnosis, from a patient treated with antithyroid drugs. These receptors were taken from a man aged 18 to 29 with Graves disease. Each CDR3 is given with its conserved first and last residue. D genes are given only for firm matches. Not every row has a clone size; where given, it reads once, few, many or a size class.

j_call: TRBJ2-2
clone_size: -
v_call: TRBV9
d_call: -
cdr3_nt: TGTGCCAGCAGCGTAGACAGTTCTAGCACCGGGGAGCTGTTTTTT
cdr3_aa: CASSVDSSSTGELFF

j_call: TRBJ2-1
clone_size: few
v_call: TRBV5-1
d_call: -
cdr3_nt: TGCGCCAGCAAGTCAGGGAACACCCTCAGCAATGAGCAGTTCTTC
cdr3_aa: CASKSGNTLSNEQFF

j_call: TRBJ1-1
clone_size: many
v_call: TRBV5-6
d_call: -
cdr3_nt: TGTGCCAGCAGCTTGTTACAGCTCATGAACACTGAAGCTTTCTTT
cdr3_aa: CASSLLQLMNTEAFF

j_call: TRBJ2-7
clone_size: many
v_call: TRBV6-1
d_call: -
cdr3_nt: TGTGCCAGCAGTCAACGCGCAGGGCAAAGCTCCTACGAGCAGTACTTC
cdr3_aa: CASSQRAGQSSYEQYF

j_call: TRBJ1-2
clone_size: -
v_call: TRBV29-1
d_call: -
cdr3_nt: TGCAGCGTTGACGACGAGGCGAATGGCTACACCTTC
cdr3_aa: CSVDDEANGYTF

j_call: TRBJ2-1
clone_size: -
v_call: TRBV5-1
d_call: TRBD2
cdr3_nt: TGCGCCAGCAGCAGTGGCGGGACTAGCGGGAGGGGCGATGAGCAGTTCTTC
cdr3_aa: CASSSGGTSGRGDEQFF

j_call: TRBJ2-2
clone_size: many
v_call: TRBV18
d_call: -
cdr3_nt: TGTGCCAGCTCACCACCCGGCGGGGGCCTTACCGGGGAGCTGTTTTTT
cdr3_aa: CASSPPGGGLTGELFF

j_call: TRBJ2-1
clone_size: few
v_call: TRBV27
d_call: -
cdr3_nt: TGTGCCAGCAGTTCGGGACACCTATACAATGAGCAGTTCTTC
cdr3_aa: CASSSGHLYNEQFF

j_call: TRBJ1-4
clone_size: few
v_call: TRBV27
d_call: TRBD1
cdr3_nt: TGTGCCAGCAGTGCGGGGACAGGGACGAGTGAAAAACTGTTTTTT
cdr3_aa: CASSAGTGTSEKLFF

j_call: TRBJ1-1
clone_size: few
v_call: TRBV7-9
d_call: TRBD1
cdr3_nt: TGTGCCAGCAGCTTAGAGGGGGCCATTGCTGAAGCTTTCTTT
cdr3_aa: CASSLEGAIAEAFF

j_call: TRBJ1-4
clone_size: many
v_call: TRBV5-6
d_call: TRBD1
cdr3_nt: TGTGCCAGCAGCTTGGAGACAGGGAGTGAAAAACTGTTTTTT
cdr3_aa: CASSLETGSEKLFF

j_call: TRBJ1-5
clone_size: -
v_call: TRBV6-1
d_call: TRBD1
cdr3_nt: TGTGCCAGCAGTCCAGAAACTGGGACAGTTAGCAATCAGCCCCAGCATTTT
cdr3_aa: CASSPETGTVSNQPQHF

j_call: TRBJ2-3
clone_size: -
v_call: TRBV4-1
d_call: TRBD2
cdr3_nt: TGCGCCAGCAGCCAAGGCCCTCAACTAGCGGGGCGCACAGATACGCAGTATTTT
cdr3_aa: CASSQGPQLAGRTDTQYF

j_call: TRBJ2-5
clone_size: many
v_call: TRBV7-9
d_call: -
cdr3_nt: TGTGCCAGCAGCTTAGCCCTACAGGGATATGAGACCCAGTACTTC
cdr3_aa: CASSLALQGYETQYF

j_call: TRBJ2-5
clone_size: many
v_call: TRBV11-2
d_call: -
cdr3_nt: TGTGCCAGCAGCGGGACATCAAAAGAGACCCAGTACTTC
cdr3_aa: CASSGTSKETQYF

j_call: TRBJ2-7
clone_size: many
v_call: TRBV7-2
d_call: TRBD2
cdr3_nt: TGTGCCAGCACCCCGGCGGGTCTTAGCGGGAGGTTCCACGAGCAGTACTTC
cdr3_aa: CASTPAGLSGRFHEQYF

j_call: TRBJ1-3
clone_size: -
v_call: TRBV6-1
d_call: TRBD1
cdr3_nt: TGTGCCAGCAGTCAGACAGGGGTCCTCCCGCGATCTGGAAACACCATATATTTT
cdr3_aa: CASSQTGVLPRSGNTIYF

j_call: TRBJ2-5
clone_size: many
v_call: TRBV20-1
d_call: -
cdr3_nt: TGCAGTGCTAGCCCCCTAGTGGGGGCGGCACTCCAAGAGACCCAGTACTTC
cdr3_aa: CSASPLVGAALQETQYF

j_call: TRBJ1-2
clone_size: many
v_call: TRBV28
d_call: -
cdr3_nt: TGTGCCAGCAGTTTACCCGCCGCAGGGACCTATGGCTACACCTTC
cdr3_aa: CASSLPAAGTYGYTF

j_call: TRBJ1-5
clone_size: few
v_call: TRBV5-5
d_call: -
cdr3_nt: TGTGCCAGCAGCCACTACAATCAGCCCCAGCATTTT
cdr3_aa: CASSHYNQPQHF

j_call: TRBJ2-7
clone_size: many
v_call: TRBV28
d_call: TRBD2
cdr3_nt: TGTGCCAGCAGCCCTCTAGCGGGAGGGAGCTACGTAGAGCAGTACTTC
cdr3_aa: CASSPLAGGSYVEQYF

j_call: TRBJ2-1
clone_size: many
v_call: TRBV12-3/TRBV12-4
d_call: -
cdr3_nt: TGTGCCAGCAGTTTAGAGGCTGGTAGCCGGTACAATGAGCAGTTCTTC
cdr3_aa: CASSLEAGSRYNEQFF

j_call: TRBJ2-1
clone_size: many
v_call: TRBV7-9
d_call: -
cdr3_nt: TGTGCCAGCAGCTCTGACCGGGACTCCTCGTTCTTC
cdr3_aa: CASSSDRDSSFF

j_call: TRBJ1-5
clone_size: few
v_call: TRBV12-3/TRBV12-4
d_call: -
cdr3_nt: TGTGCCAGCAGCCGCCGACAGAACCCCTTGAATTTT
cdr3_aa: CASSRRQNPLNF